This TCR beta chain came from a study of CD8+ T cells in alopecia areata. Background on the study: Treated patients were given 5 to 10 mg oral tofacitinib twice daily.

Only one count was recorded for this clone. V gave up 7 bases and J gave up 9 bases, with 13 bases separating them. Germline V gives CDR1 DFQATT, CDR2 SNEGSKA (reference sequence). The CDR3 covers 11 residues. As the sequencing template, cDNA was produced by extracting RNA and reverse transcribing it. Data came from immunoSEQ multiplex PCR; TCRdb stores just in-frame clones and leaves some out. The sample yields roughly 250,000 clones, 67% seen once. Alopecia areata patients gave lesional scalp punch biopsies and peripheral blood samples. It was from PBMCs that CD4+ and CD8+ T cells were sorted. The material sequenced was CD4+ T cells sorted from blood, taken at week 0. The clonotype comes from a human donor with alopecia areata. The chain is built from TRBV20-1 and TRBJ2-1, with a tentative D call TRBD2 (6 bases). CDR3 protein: CSVTPGSEQFF. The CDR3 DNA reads TGCAGTGTTACGCCCGGGAGTGAGCAGTTCTTC.